The T cell receptor (beta chain) described here comes from a study of OX40 agonist ivuxolimab in advanced cancers. Study at large: Of mixed ages from about 23 to 85 and averaging approximately 60 years, the group was about 80% male.

As to this clone: The antigen is undetermined.

Overall study results and limits: CD4+ T cells averaged fewer expanded clones than CD8+ T cells.

Germline V lookup: CDR1 SGHNT, CDR2 YYREEE (reference sequence). The CDR3 has 18 amino acids. V shed 2 bases and J 1 base; nucleotides not matched to a gene: 10. Profiling relied on immunoSEQ multiplex PCR, and the TCRdb table lists in-frame clones only, not all of them. The table lists around 140,000 clones, under 95% of them singletons. The starting material was CD4+ or CD8+ T cells sorted from blood, obtained in a trial of the OX40 agonist ivuxolimab. This TCR was recovered from an adult with an advanced solid tumor such as melanoma, head and neck, liver or kidney cancer. The chain recombines TRBV5-4 with TRBJ2-1; 9 bases fit TRBD2. The CDR3 nucleotides read TGTGCCAGCAGCTTCCTTCTTCTAGCGGGAAATTCCTACAATGAGCAGTTCTTC. Translation: CASSFLLLAGNSYNEQFF.